The 31 T cell receptor beta chains below were found in one sample sequenced in a study of T-cell memory formation after mild COVID-19. TCRdb fed the 5' RACE reads into MiXCR, producing one record per CDR3 protein. The profile shows about 320,000 distinct CDR3 sequences, 14% of them singletons. Specimen: PBMCs or a T cell subset sorted from them (not recorded which). The receptor source for this set is a man younger than 35 who had mild COVID-19 (a few samples of this study predate the infection). Cell type and time point are not known.

This clonotype was found many times. This chain joins TRBV5-1 and TRBJ2-7; D might be TRBD1 (6 bases). V shed 4 bases and J shed 1 base, with 15 bases lying between them. Germline CDR1 and CDR2: SGHRS and YFSETQ. CDR3 size: 15 residues. CDR3 sequence reads: CASSGTGLKSYEQYF. CDR3 in DNA: TGCGCCAGCAGCGGAACAGGGTTGAAGTCCTACGAGCAGTACTTC.

The chain couples TRBV6-1 to TRBJ2-7; no clear D. CDR3 length equals 12 residues. Trimming stripped 6 bases from V and 4 bases from J, with 10 bases between. Germline V lookup: CDR1 MNHNS, CDR2 SASEGT. The CDR3 loop is CASSRPLYEQYF. In DNA form, the CDR3 reads TGTGCCAGCAGCCGTCCCCTTTACGAGCAGTACTTC.

This clonotype was detected a few times. The V gene is TRBV7-9, the J gene TRBJ1-5, with D maybe TRBD1 (6 bases). Trimming removed 6 bases from V and 7 bases from J, with 13 bases in between. CDR3 length equals 13 residues. CDR1 SEHNR and CDR2 FQNEAQ come from the germline V gene (reference sequence). Written as DNA, the CDR3 is TGTGCCAGCAGTTTTACAGGGACGCAGCCCCAGCATTTT. It translates to CASSFTGTQPQHF. Looking up the rest from reference TRBV7-9 and TRBJ1-5 gives the full variable domain: DTGVSQNPRHKITKRGQNVTFRCDPISEHNRLYWYRQTLGQGPEFLTYFQNEAQLEKSRLLSDRFSAERPKGSFSTLEIQRTEQGDSAMYLCASSFTGTQPQHFGDGTRLSIL.

This clonotype was detected ten times or more. V is TRBV12-3 or TRBV12-4 and J is TRBJ1-1, with unresolved D. V lost 8 bases, J lost 2 bases, and 12 bases lay in between. This CDR3 is built from 13 residues. The CDR3 DNA sequence: TGTGCCAGCTCACCCACATTAAACACTGAAGCTTTCTTT. This gives the protein CASSPTLNTEAFF.

This clonotype was counted ten times or more. The V call is TRBV7-9, the J call TRBJ2-3; the D is unclear. V lost 1 base and J 2 bases, leaving 4 bases between the germline ends. The CDR3 is 13 amino acids. CDR1 and CDR2 from the germline V gene are SEHNR and FQNEAQ (reference sequence). CDR3 region: CASSLGLTDTQYF. CDR3 DNA sequence: TGTGCCAGCAGCTTAGGCCTCACAGATACGCAGTATTTT. Variable domain in full (rest from reference TRBV7-9 and TRBJ2-3): DTGVSQNPRHKITKRGQNVTFRCDPISEHNRLYWYRQTLGQGPEFLTYFQNEAQLEKSRLLSDRFSAERPKGSFSTLEIQRTEQGDSAMYLCASSLGLTDTQYFGPGTRLTVL.

This clonotype was detected ten times or more. V gene TRBV11-2 combines with J gene TRBJ1-1; D is uncertain. The CDR3 has 14 residues. CDR1 is SGHAT, CDR2 FQNNGV, per germline. V lost 5 bases to trimming and J lost 0 bases, with 10 bases between them. DNA for the CDR3: TGTGCCAGCAGCCCCCGGACGGTGAACACTGAAGCTTTCTTT. Its translation is CASSPRTVNTEAFF.

This clonotype was seen only a few times. The chain couples TRBV29-1 to TRBJ1-5, with D maybe TRBD1 (5 bases). Trimming removed 7 bases at V and 2 bases at J, with 18 bases between. The CDR3 consists of 15 residues. Germline values: CDR1 SQVTM, CDR2 ANQGSEA. CDR3 sequence: CSAQAGAGGNQPQHF. CDR3 nucleotide sequence: TGCAGCGCCCAGGCCGGGGCCGGTGGCAATCAGCCCCAGCATTTT.

The V gene is TRBV4-3, the J gene TRBJ2-3; 8 bases align to TRBD2. CDR1 and CDR2 (germline): LGHNA, YSLEER. The CDR3 runs 16 residues. J gave up 1 base and V 0 bases, and 3 bases lay outside the gene matches. CDR3: CASSQEYGGGTDTQYF. The CDR3, as DNA: TGCGCCAGCAGCCAAGAGTACGGGGGGGGCACAGATACGCAGTATTTT.

The chain recombines TRBV7-9 with TRBJ1-6, with D hard to call. Per germline, CDR1 SEHNR and CDR2 FQNEAQ (reference sequence). The CDR3 covers 13 residues. Trimming took off 7 bases at V and 7 bases at J, with 11 bases between the two ends. The CDR3 sequence is CASNPAGNSPLHF. The CDR3 nucleotides are TGTGCCAGCAACCCCGCGGGAAATTCACCCCTCCACTTT. Full variable domain (missing parts from reference TRBV7-9 and TRBJ1-6): DTGVSQNPRHKITKRGQNVTFRCDPISEHNRLYWYRQTLGQGPEFLTYFQNEAQLEKSRLLSDRFSAERPKGSFSTLEIQRTEQGDSAMYLCASNPAGNSPLHFGNGTRLTVT.

The table lists this clonotype with a few counts. The limits of the CDR3 on the DNA are not certain, so only TCRdb's listed CDR3 is given. The gene calls are TRBV11-2 and TRBJ2-5; the table's D gene call, TRBD1, was not cross checked with the DNA. The CDR3 is made up of 15 amino acids, end residues included. Germline V lookup: CDR1 SGHAT, CDR2 FQNNGV. CDR3 sequence reads: CASSFRGRSVETQYF.

The chain uses TRBV5-1 and TRBJ1-1; D ambiguous. The CDR3 contains 13 residues. Trimming cost V 0 bases and J 6 bases, with 9 bases left between them. The germline gives CDR1 SGHRS, CDR2 YFSETQ. Here the CDR3 DNA reads TGCGCCAGCAGCTTGGTATCGCCGGCTGAAGCTTTCTTT. The encoded protein is CASSLVSPAEAFF. The full variable domain, in which reference TRBV5-1 and TRBJ1-1 provide the parts outside the CDR3, is KAGVTQTPRYLIKTRGQQVTLSCSPISGHRSVSWYQQTPGQGLQFLFEYFSETQRNKGNFPGRFSGRQFSNSRSEMNVSTLELGDSALYLCASSLVSPAEAFFGQGTRLTVV.

This clonotype was found a few times. The chain recombines TRBV12-3 or TRBV12-4 with TRBJ1-2; D may be TRBD1 (6 bases). This CDR3 comprises 12 residues. V gave up 3 bases and J gave up 8 bases, with 10 bases separating them. The chain's CDR3 is CASSFTGKGYTF. CDR3 DNA: TGTGCCAGCAGTTTCACAGGGAAAGGCTACACCTTC.

This clonotype has a handful of counts. The chain carries TRBV9 and TRBJ2-3; D gene ambiguous. This CDR3 region has 13 residues. Germline loops: CDR1 SGDLS, CDR2 YYNGEE. Trimming cost V 2 bases and J 0 bases, with 4 bases left between them. The CDR3 loop reads CASSVASTDTQYF. The CDR3 DNA reads TGTGCCAGCAGCGTGGCAAGCACAGATACGCAGTATTTT.

There are many counts of this clonotype. The chain has TRBV5-1 and TRBJ1-6; D is perhaps TRBD1 (6 bases). The length of the CDR3 is 14 residues. The germline gives CDR1 SGHRS, CDR2 YFSETQ. Trimming stripped 2 bases from V and 7 bases from J, with 10 bases between. The CDR3 protein is CASSFGGQNSPLHF. CDR3 sequence (DNA): TGCGCCAGCAGCTTTGGGGGACAAAATTCACCCCTCCACTTT.

CDR3 residues: CASSYTGGSYEQYF. In DNA, the CDR3 is TGTGCCAGCAGTTATACCGGGGGCTCCTACGAGCAGTACTTC. The V gene is TRBV11-2, the J gene TRBJ2-7; weak D call: TRBD2 (6 bases). The V end was cut by 6 bases, the J end by 0 bases, with 12 bases between. Germline V CDR1 and CDR2: SGHAT, FQNNGV. The CDR3 sequence is 14 residues long.

J is TRBJ2-3 and V is TRBV7-9, with TRBD2 identical over 8 bases. This CDR3 is built from 14 residues. V lost 5 bases, J lost 8 bases, and 9 bases stayed unmatched. The germline gives CDR1 SEHNR, CDR2 FQNEAQ (reference sequence). CDR3 sequence: CASSRGTRAGTQYF. The CDR3, as DNA: TGTGCCAGCAGCCGAGGGACTAGAGCAGGTACGCAGTATTTT.

The V call is TRBV24-1, the J call TRBJ2-3; TRBD2 matches at 9 bases. Germline CDR1 and CDR2: KGHDR and SFDVKD. The CDR3 extends over 15 amino acids. Trimming removed 3 bases from V and 1 base from J; junction bases left unmatched: 1. CDR3 sequence (DNA): TGTGCCACCAGTGATGAGCGGGGGGGCACAGATACGCAGTATTTT. As protein: CATSDERGGTDTQYF.

The chain's CDR3 is CASSLVWSPRGEKLFF. CDR3 nucleotides: TGTGCCAGCAGCTTAGTTTGGTCTCCCCGGGGGGAAAAACTGTTTTTT. The chain combines TRBV7-2 with TRBJ1-4; perhaps TRBD1 as D (5 bases). Germline CDR1 reads SGHTA; CDR2 reads FQGNSA. Trimming shortened V by 1 base and J by 8 bases, and 17 bases separated the two germline ends. The CDR3 sequence is 16 residues long.

J is TRBJ1-2 and V is TRBV29-1; tentatively, D is TRBD1 (5 bases). Germline CDR1 is SQVTM and CDR2 is ANQGSEA. V was shortened by 6 bases and J by 8 bases, with 13 bases between the two germline ends. CDR3 length: 11 residues. The CDR3 sequence: CSVRDAYGYTF. The CDR3, as DNA: TGCAGCGTAAGGGACGCGTACGGCTACACCTTC.

This clonotype showed up just a few times. The chain carries TRBV10-3 and TRBJ2-5; D could derive from TRBD1 or TRBD2 (5 bases each). The CDR3 contains 12 residues. Trimming took 9 bases from V and 0 from J, leaving 8 bases between them. Germline V CDR1 and CDR2: ENHRY, SYGVKD. CDR3 coding DNA: TGTGCCATGAGGGACGACCAAGAGACCCAGTACTTC. Its protein is CAMRDDQETQYF.

The chain uses TRBV21-1 and TRBJ2-3; no check of the table's D call, TRBD2, against the DNA was made. TRBV21-1 constitutes a pseudogene. This CDR3 has 18 amino acids. For the CDR3, the DNA is TGTGCCAGCAGCAAAGAGTCGATTAGCGGGGGGAACACAGATACGCAGTATTTT. Protein: CASSKESISGGNTDTQYF.

The chain carries TRBV12-3 or TRBV12-4 and TRBJ1-3; 10 bases are shared with TRBD1. J lost 2 bases, V lost 7 bases, and 8 bases had no gene match. This CDR3 is built from 16 residues. In DNA, the CDR3 is TGTGCCAGCAAGGACAGGGGGGTTTTCACTGGAAACACCATATATTTT. Translating gives CASKDRGVFTGNTIYF.

V and J are TRBV7-9 and TRBJ2-1; D is unresolved. V was cut by 1 base and J by 8 bases, with 27 bases left in between. The CDR3 is 19 amino acids. Per the germline V gene, CDR1 is SEHNR and CDR2 is FQNEAQ (reference sequence). The CDR3 protein is CASSLGALWGPRLSDEQFF. The DNA of the CDR3 is TGTGCCAGCAGCTTAGGTGCGTTGTGGGGTCCGCGGTTGTCGGATGAGCAGTTCTTC.

This clonotype showed up just a few times. The rearrangement links TRBV6-6 to TRBJ2-7, with D perhaps being TRBD1 or TRBD2 (5 bases each). CDR1 is MNHNY and CDR2 is SVGAGI in the germline V gene (reference sequence). The V end lost 7 bases, the J end lost 2 bases, and 15 bases lay between the germline ends. CDR3 size: 14 residues. The CDR3 loop is CASKPRAGPYEQYV. The CDR3 nucleotides read TGTGCCAGCAAACCGAGGGCAGGGCCCTACGAGCAGTACGTC.

In its sample, this clonotype was seen a few times. The chain uses TRBV24-1 and TRBJ2-1, with D uncertain. V was clipped by 9 bases and J by 6 bases, with 17 bases between them. Germline values: CDR1 KGHDR, CDR2 SFDVKD. The CDR3 runs to 14 residues. CDR3 loop: CATSSALSGNEQFF. DNA for the CDR3: TGTGCCACCTCCAGCGCACTCTCGGGCAATGAGCAGTTCTTC.

Only a few counts were recorded for this clonotype. This rearrangement joins TRBV20-1 to TRBJ2-5; D unclear. This CDR3 region has 12 residues. Germline CDR1 is DFQATT and CDR2 is SNEGSKA (reference sequence). Trimming left V 3 bases short and J 2 bases short, with 7 bases between. In DNA, the CDR3 is TGCAGTGCTAGCGGGCCTCAAGAGACCCAGTACTTC. This translates into CSASGPQETQYF.

This clonotype was picked up many times. The chain recombines TRBV5-1 with TRBJ1-1; 7 bases are shared with TRBD1. CDR1 SGHRS and CDR2 YFSETQ come from the germline V gene. The CDR3 runs 12 residues. The trim removed 7 bases at V and 5 bases at J, leaving 5 bases unmatched. Here the CDR3 DNA reads TGCGCCAGCTCAAGGGACAGAACTGAAGCTTTCTTT. Translation: CASSRDRTEAFF.

This clonotype came up a few times. The rearrangement uses TRBV20-1 and TRBJ2-1; 11 bases map to TRBD2. Unmatched junction bases numbered 19, after V lost 0 bases and J lost 9 bases. The CDR3 contains 19 residues. Germline CDR1 reads DFQATT; CDR2 reads SNEGSKA (reference sequence). CDR3: CSARDHGSGGDLGYREQFF. For the CDR3, the DNA is TGCAGTGCTAGAGATCATGGTAGCGGGGGGGACCTCGGGTATCGTGAGCAGTTCTTC.

There are a few counts of this clonotype. The genes are TRBV10-3 and TRBJ2-3; TRBD1 matches 9 bases. V dropped 10 bases and J dropped 4; count of bases not matched to a gene: 15. The CDR3 loop spans 16 amino acids. The germline V gene encodes CDR1 ENHRY and CDR2 SYGVKD. CDR3 nucleotide sequence: TGTGCCACACGGGGATTCGGGACAGGGAAGGCAGATACGCAGTATTTT. Its translation: CATRGFGTGKADTQYF.

The chain couples TRBV7-2 to TRBJ1-1, with D possibly matching TRBD1 (6 bases). Trimming removed 6 bases from V and 7 bases from J, with 18 bases in between. The germline gives CDR1 SGHTA, CDR2 FQGNSA. This CDR3 has 14 amino acids. In nucleotides, the CDR3 is TGTGCCAGCAGGGTGGGCAGGAGGGGGATTGAAGCTTTCTTT. Its protein product is CASRVGRRGIEAFF.

This chain uses TRBV11-2 with TRBJ1-6; tentatively, D is TRBD1 (5 bases). The CDR3 extends over 14 amino acids. V was cut by 7 bases and J by 8 bases, with 15 bases left in between. Germline V gives CDR1 SGHAT, CDR2 FQNNGV. In DNA form, the CDR3 reads TGTGCCAGCACCAGACAGCCCCAGGATTCACCCCTCCACTTT. It codes for CASTRQPQDSPLHF.